This TCR beta chain emerged from a study of blood T cell repertoires in COVID-19 (dated by TCRdb to the early 2020s). Context from the whole study: Samples from collaborators originated in the United States, Italy and Spain and spanned both the acute and convalescent phases of COVID-19. The material from the prospective study consisted of cDNA or gDNA derived from T cells, B-cell-depleted T cells, or PBMCs. Subjects who had been exposed to COVID-19, were actively infected with it, or had recovered from it provided the deeply sampled blood TCRbeta repertoires that made up the dataset. The repertoires were released in a freely available public database intended as a resource for research on the immune response to SARS-CoV-2. Samples were obtained from the ongoing ImmuneRACE study (first 160 participants) and from over 1,000 subjects provided by 6 global collaborators. Nearly every sample came with metadata listing a de-identified subject ID, COVID-19 status, age in years and sex. HLA class I and class II types, where available, came from metadata supplied by the sample provider rather than from assay-based typing. Results the study describes overall, beyond this receptor: How much clinical and demographic metadata was included differed by source and by participant, and the metadata was provided uncurated.

The V end gives up 4 bases and the J end 7 bases, leaving 7 bases in the junction not matched to a gene. Inclusive of the bounding cysteine and phenylalanine, the CDR3 is 13 residues long. Of the read, only the CDR3 DNA is kept; its 39 bases are in frame from base 1. Based on the germline V gene, the CDR1 and CDR2 sequences are SGHRS and YFSETQ. Whole blood was collected in K2EDTA tubes by collaborating institutions according to the institutions' own protocols. For TCRbeta analysis, collaborators shipped samples in one of three forms: frozen whole blood, isolated PBMCs, or DNA extracted from either of those sample types. In regard to this clone: What antigen it recognizes has not been identified. The record has no base qualities; no much larger clone is one base away.

The immunoSEQ Assay, a bias-controlled multiplex PCR, was used to amplify TCRbeta CDR3 regions from genomic DNA. On the authors' methods: The number of nucleated cells in each sample was estimated from the amplification of reference gene primers within the assay. Sequence reads were collapsed and filtered to measure the absolute abundance of every unique TCRbeta CDR3 rearrangement. Productive Simpson clonality was computed per sample as the square root of Simpson's diversity index over productive rearrangements. What TCRdb holds here is the immuneACCESS table cut down to in-frame rearrangements. Part of the clones is not present; checked against another copy, under half of the missing clones reflect an unresolved V gene, and the others are unexplained. That table gives V, J and clone size, and the DNA gave D and trimming. The sample has 120,000 to 150,000 clones on record, approximately 80% of them singletons. More than 4% of the sample is held by the ten biggest clonotypes.

Sequenced material: peripheral blood. The clonotype was recovered from a woman between 50 and 59 years old with acute or convalescent COVID-19. The sequence is built from TRBV5-1 and TRBJ1-2, and 7 junctional nucleotides match TRBD1. The CDR3: CASSPGQVAGYTF. In nucleotide form, the sequence is TGCGCCAGCAGCCCTGGACAGGTCGCTGGCTACACCTTC. Reference TRBV5-1 and TRBJ1-2 proteins supply the regions before and after the CDR3; the full variable domain is: KAGVTQTPRYLIKTRGQQVTLSCSPISGHRSVSWYQQTPGQGLQFLFEYFSETQRNKGNFPGRFSGRQFSNSRSEMNVSTLELGDSALYLCASSPGQVAGYTFGSGTRLTVV.